The table lists the clone carrying this TCR beta chain with a few counts. The data were taken from a study of cytomegalovirus exposure and HLA in healthy donors. V dropped 4 bases and J dropped 2 bases, with 16 bases sitting between them. Germline V lookup: CDR1 SGHTS, CDR2 YDEGEE. CDR3 length: 16 residues. Both 60 Vbeta primers and 13 Jbeta primers went into the PCR. The table came from immunoSEQ multiplex PCR; TCRdb's copy has only in-frame clones and leaves some out. The sample lists 150,000 to 200,000 clones, 68% occurring once. This TCR came from a woman in her forties in good health and CMV-seropositive. The rearrangement uses TRBV5-8 and TRBJ1-5; D uncertain. The sample comprised PBMCs. The CDR3 protein is CASSQGLDRGNQPQHF. Written as DNA, the CDR3 is TGTGCCAGCAGCCAAGGACTGGATAGGGGCAATCAGCCCCAGCATTTT.